The present entry profiles one T cell receptor (beta chain) with its context. This sample was taken from a study of blood T cell repertoires in COVID-19. As for the study in general: COVID-19 samples collected from the United States, Italy and Spain covered acute and convalescent phases.

The CDR3 is made up of 14 amino acids. The V gene's germline CDR1 is SGHRS and CDR2 YFSETQ. Trimming removed 4 bases from V and 1 base from J, with 10 bases in between. TCRdb's copy holds only in-frame clones and misses some; the assay was immunoSEQ multiplex PCR. The top ten clones hold around 20% of a sample with hundreds of thousands of clones, less than 85% of them seen once. The sample comprised PBMCs or T cells enriched from blood (not recorded which). The chain is built from TRBV5-1 and TRBJ2-3, with D unresolved. This TCR was recovered from a man between 40 and 49 years old who had recovered from COVID-19. CDR3 region: CASSLSPGTDTQYF. Written as DNA, the CDR3 is TGCGCCAGCAGCCTCTCCCCCGGCACAGATACGCAGTATTTT.